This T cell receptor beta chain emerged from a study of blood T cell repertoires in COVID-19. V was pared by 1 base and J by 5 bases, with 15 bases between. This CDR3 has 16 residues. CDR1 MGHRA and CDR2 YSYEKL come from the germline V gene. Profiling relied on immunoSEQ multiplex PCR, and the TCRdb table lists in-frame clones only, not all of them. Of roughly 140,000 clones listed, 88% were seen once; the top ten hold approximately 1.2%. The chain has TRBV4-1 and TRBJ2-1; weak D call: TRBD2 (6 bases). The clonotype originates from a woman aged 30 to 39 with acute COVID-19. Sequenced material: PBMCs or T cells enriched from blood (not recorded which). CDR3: CASSQGQARGHNEQFF. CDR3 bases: TGCGCCAGCAGCCAAGGCCAGGCGCGGGGACACAATGAGCAGTTCTTC.